These T cell receptor beta chains were read from a single sample in a study of graft-versus-host responses after intestinal transplantation. The data were produced by immunoSEQ multiplex PCR, yet TCRdb's version contains in-frame clones alone and is incomplete. The table shows about 97,000 clones, with 91% occurring only once. These receptors' targets are unknown. The material sequenced was unstimulated CD4+ T cells sorted from spleen or lymph node cells, taken before transplant. These TCRs come from a human donor who was the organ donor for an intestinal transplant. CDR3s include the opening cysteine and the closing phenylalanine or tryptophan. The D gene is left open where the match is weak. Only part of the rows carry a size: once, few, many, or a class if the clone is expanded.

CDR3nt: TGCAGCGTTGATGGAGGGGGCGGGCAGTTCTTC; CDR3aa: CSVDGGGGQFF; v_gene: TRBV29-1; abundance: .; j_gene: TRBJ2-1; d_gene: .
CDR3nt: TGTGCCAGCACCCCCCTCGGCGGGGGGGTGAACACCGGGGAGCTGTTTTTT; CDR3aa: CASTPLGGGVNTGELFF; v_gene: TRBV27; abundance: .; j_gene: TRBJ2-2; d_gene: TRBD2
CDR3nt: TGTGCCAGCAGTATAGGACAGGTTCATAATGAAAAACTGTTTTTT; CDR3aa: CASSIGQVHNEKLFF; v_gene: TRBV28; abundance: .; j_gene: TRBJ1-4; d_gene: TRBD1
CDR3nt: TGCGCCAGCAGCTTCGGCGGGGGGATCTACGAGCAGTACTTC; CDR3aa: CASSFGGGIYEQYF; v_gene: TRBV5-1; abundance: .; j_gene: TRBJ2-7; d_gene: TRBD2
CDR3nt: TGTGCCAGCAGTTACTCCGGGATGAACACCGGGGAGCTGTTTTTT; CDR3aa: CASSYSGMNTGELFF; v_gene: TRBV6-5; abundance: .; j_gene: TRBJ2-2; d_gene: .
CDR3nt: TGTGCCAGCAGCTTAGGTAACAGGGTAGATAATGAAAAACTGTTTTTT; CDR3aa: CASSLGNRVDNEKLFF; v_gene: TRBV4-2; abundance: few; j_gene: TRBJ1-4; d_gene: .
CDR3nt: TGTGCCAGCAGTCGGGCAGGGGACTATGGCTACACCTTC; CDR3aa: CASSRAGDYGYTF; v_gene: TRBV11-2; abundance: .; j_gene: TRBJ1-2; d_gene: .
CDR3nt: TGTGCCAGCAGCCGGGGGACCGTAGATTTGAACACTGAAGCTTTCTTT; CDR3aa: CASSRGTVDLNTEAFF; v_gene: TRBV7-9; abundance: .; j_gene: TRBJ1-1; d_gene: .
CDR3nt: TGTGCCAGCAGGGTTGACAGGGGTAATGAAAAACTGTTTTTT; CDR3aa: CASRVDRGNEKLFF; v_gene: TRBV2; abundance: few; j_gene: TRBJ1-4; d_gene: TRBD1
CDR3nt: TGCAGCGTCCCCAGACAGGGAACTCCGGGCCGGGGCTATGGCTACACCTTC; CDR3aa: CSVPRQGTPGRGYGYTF; v_gene: TRBV29-1; abundance: .; j_gene: TRBJ1-2; d_gene: TRBD1
CDR3nt: TGCGCCAGCAGCCAACTGGGGGCCGACACAGATACGCAGTATTTT; CDR3aa: CASSQLGADTDTQYF; v_gene: TRBV4-3; abundance: .; j_gene: TRBJ2-3; d_gene: .
CDR3nt: TGTGCCACCAGACAGGGGGCTGGAACTGAAGCTTTCTTT; CDR3aa: CATRQGAGTEAFF; v_gene: TRBV19; abundance: .; j_gene: TRBJ1-1; d_gene: TRBD1
CDR3nt: TGCGCCAGCAGCCTGGACAGGGGGGTTACCGGAAACTATGGCTACACCTTC; CDR3aa: CASSLDRGVTGNYGYTF; v_gene: TRBV5-1; abundance: .; j_gene: TRBJ1-2; d_gene: TRBD1
CDR3nt: TGTGCCAGCAGCGTCACGGGGGTGACTTACACCGGGGAGCTGTTTTTT; CDR3aa: CASSVTGVTYTGELFF; v_gene: TRBV9; abundance: .; j_gene: TRBJ2-2; d_gene: .
CDR3nt: TGTGCCAGCAGTGAACGACTAGCGGGGGCAGTCCACGAGCAGTACTTC; CDR3aa: CASSERLAGAVHEQYF; v_gene: TRBV2; abundance: once; j_gene: TRBJ2-7; d_gene: TRBD2
CDR3nt: TGTGCCAGCCGCCGGTGGGCCGGGAGAAATTCACCCCTCCACTTT; CDR3aa: CASRRWAGRNSPLHF; v_gene: TRBV27; abundance: .; j_gene: TRBJ1-6; d_gene: .
CDR3nt: TGTGCCAGCAGTTTGACAGGCGCCACTGAAGCTTTCTTT; CDR3aa: CASSLTGATEAFF; v_gene: TRBV2; abundance: .; j_gene: TRBJ1-1; d_gene: .
CDR3nt: TGTGCCAGCAGCTTTGGACAGGGTGACACCGGGGAGCTGTTTTTT; CDR3aa: CASSFGQGDTGELFF; v_gene: TRBV11-1; abundance: few; j_gene: TRBJ2-2; d_gene: TRBD1
CDR3nt: TGTGCCATCAGGAAACGAGCGGGGCCGACCACAGATACGCAGTATTTT; CDR3aa: CAIRKRAGPTTDTQYF; v_gene: TRBV10-3; abundance: .; j_gene: TRBJ2-3; d_gene: TRBD2
CDR3nt: TGTGCCAGCAGCGTAGAACAGGGACAGGGAACCGGCTACACCTTC; CDR3aa: CASSVEQGQGTGYTF; v_gene: TRBV9; abundance: .; j_gene: TRBJ1-2; d_gene: TRBD1
CDR3nt: TGTGCCAGCAGTTGGACAGGCGGGAGCACAGATACGCAGTATTTT; CDR3aa: CASSWTGGSTDTQYF; v_gene: TRBV2; abundance: .; j_gene: TRBJ2-3; d_gene: TRBD1
CDR3nt: TGTGCCAGCAGCCTAAAAGCCACCAGGGTCCTCTATGGCTACACCTTC; CDR3aa: CASSLKATRVLYGYTF; v_gene: TRBV7-2; abundance: .; j_gene: TRBJ1-2; d_gene: .
CDR3nt: TGTGCCTGGACCCGGGGGGCGGGTACGCAGTATTTT; CDR3aa: CAWTRGAGTQYF; v_gene: TRBV30; abundance: .; j_gene: TRBJ2-3; d_gene: .
CDR3nt: TGTGCCAGCAGCCTCGGGACAGGTTACAATGAGCAGTTCTTC; CDR3aa: CASSLGTGYNEQFF; v_gene: TRBV6-5; abundance: .; j_gene: TRBJ2-1; d_gene: TRBD1
CDR3nt: TGTGCCAGCAGCATGGACAGGCGGAGCACTGAAGCTTTCTTT; CDR3aa: CASSMDRRSTEAFF; v_gene: TRBV2; abundance: .; j_gene: TRBJ1-1; d_gene: TRBD1